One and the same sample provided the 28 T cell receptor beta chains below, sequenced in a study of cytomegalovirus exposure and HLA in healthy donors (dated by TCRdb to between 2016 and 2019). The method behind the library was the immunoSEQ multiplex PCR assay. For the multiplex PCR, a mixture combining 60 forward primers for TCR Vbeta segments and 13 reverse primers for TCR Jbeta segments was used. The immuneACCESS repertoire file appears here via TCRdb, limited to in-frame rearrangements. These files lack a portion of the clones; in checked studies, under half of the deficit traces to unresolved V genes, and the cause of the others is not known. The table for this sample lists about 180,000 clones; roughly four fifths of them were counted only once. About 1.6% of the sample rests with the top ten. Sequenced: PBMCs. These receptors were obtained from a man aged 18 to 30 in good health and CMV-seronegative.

The CDR3: CASSVGQGAGGYTF. The CDR3 DNA follows: TGTGCCAGCAGCGTCGGACAGGGGGCGGGTGGCTACACCTTC. The V and J genes are TRBV9 and TRBJ1-2, with 11 bases aligning to TRBD1. Per germline, CDR1 SGDLS and CDR2 YYNGEE. The CDR3 covers 14 residues. With V trimmed by 2 bases and J by 7 bases, 4 bases remained unmatched.

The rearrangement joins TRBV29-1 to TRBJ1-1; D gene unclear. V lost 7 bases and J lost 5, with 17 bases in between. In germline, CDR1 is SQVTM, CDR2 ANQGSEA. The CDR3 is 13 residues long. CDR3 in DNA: TGCAGCGGCCGCCGGGAAAGGAAAACTGAAGCTTTCTTT. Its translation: CSGRRERKTEAFF.

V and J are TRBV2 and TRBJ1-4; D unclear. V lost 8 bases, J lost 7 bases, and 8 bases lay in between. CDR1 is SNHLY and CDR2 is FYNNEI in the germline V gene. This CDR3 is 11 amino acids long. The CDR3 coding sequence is TGTGCCAGCGGCGAGGGTGAAAAACTGTTTTTT. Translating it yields CASGEGEKLFF.

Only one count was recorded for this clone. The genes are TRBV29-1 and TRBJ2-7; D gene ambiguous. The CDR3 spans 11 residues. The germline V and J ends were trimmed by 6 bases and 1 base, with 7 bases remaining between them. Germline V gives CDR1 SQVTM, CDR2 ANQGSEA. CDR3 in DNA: TGCAGCGTGCGGATATCCTACGAGCAGTACTTC. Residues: CSVRISYEQYF.

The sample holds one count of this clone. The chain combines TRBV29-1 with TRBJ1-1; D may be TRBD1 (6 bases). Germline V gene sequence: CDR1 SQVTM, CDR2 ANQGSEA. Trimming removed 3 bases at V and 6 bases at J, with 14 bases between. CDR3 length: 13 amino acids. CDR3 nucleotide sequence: TGCAGCGTTGATAGTACAGGGCGCGCTGAAGCTTTCTTT. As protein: CSVDSTGRAEAFF.

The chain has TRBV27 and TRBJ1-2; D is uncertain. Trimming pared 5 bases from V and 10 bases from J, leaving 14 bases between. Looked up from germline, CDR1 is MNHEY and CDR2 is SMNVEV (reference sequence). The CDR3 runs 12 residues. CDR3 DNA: TGTGCCAGCAGTGGCTTAGTGGGAGACTACACCTTC. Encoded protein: CASSGLVGDYTF.

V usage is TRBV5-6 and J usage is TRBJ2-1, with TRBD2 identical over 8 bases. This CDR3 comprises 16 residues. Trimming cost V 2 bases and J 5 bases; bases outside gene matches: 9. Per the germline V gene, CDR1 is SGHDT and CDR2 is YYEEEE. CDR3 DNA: TGTGCCAGCAGCTTCGCCAGCGGGAGAGGTAACAATGAGCAGTTCTTC. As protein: CASSFASGRGNNEQFF.

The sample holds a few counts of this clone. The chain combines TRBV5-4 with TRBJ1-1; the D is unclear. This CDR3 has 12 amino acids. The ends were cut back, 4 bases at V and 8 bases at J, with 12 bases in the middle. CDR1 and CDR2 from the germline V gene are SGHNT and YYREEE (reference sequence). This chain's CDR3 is CASSPGGPEAFF. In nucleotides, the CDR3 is TGTGCCAGCAGCCCGGGCGGGCCAGAAGCTTTCTTT.

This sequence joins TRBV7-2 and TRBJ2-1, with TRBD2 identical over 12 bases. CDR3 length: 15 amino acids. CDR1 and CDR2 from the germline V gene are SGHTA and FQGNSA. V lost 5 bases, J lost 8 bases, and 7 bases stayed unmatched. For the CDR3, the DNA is TGTGCCAGCAGCGTGACTAGCGGGGGTAAGTATGAGCAGTTCTTC. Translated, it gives CASSVTSGGKYEQFF.

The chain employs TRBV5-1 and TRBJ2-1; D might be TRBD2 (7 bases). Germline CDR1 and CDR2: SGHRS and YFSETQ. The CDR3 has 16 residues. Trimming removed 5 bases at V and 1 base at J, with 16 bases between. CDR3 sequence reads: CASRVRGGSSYNEQFF. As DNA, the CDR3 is TGCGCCAGCAGGGTTAGGGGGGGGAGTTCCTACAATGAGCAGTTCTTC.

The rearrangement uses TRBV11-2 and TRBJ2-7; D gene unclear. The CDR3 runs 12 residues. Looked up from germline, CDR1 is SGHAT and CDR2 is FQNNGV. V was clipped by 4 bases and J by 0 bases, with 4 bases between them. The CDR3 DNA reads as TGTGCCAGCAGCTATAGCTCCTACGAGCAGTACTTC. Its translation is CASSYSSYEQYF.

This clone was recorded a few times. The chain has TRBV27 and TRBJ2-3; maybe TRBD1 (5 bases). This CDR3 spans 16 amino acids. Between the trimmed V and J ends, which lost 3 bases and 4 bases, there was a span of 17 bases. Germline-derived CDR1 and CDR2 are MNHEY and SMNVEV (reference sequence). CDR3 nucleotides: TGTGCCAGCAGTTTTTCCCCATATCCAGGGTCAGATACGCAGTATTTT. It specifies CASSFSPYPGSDTQYF.

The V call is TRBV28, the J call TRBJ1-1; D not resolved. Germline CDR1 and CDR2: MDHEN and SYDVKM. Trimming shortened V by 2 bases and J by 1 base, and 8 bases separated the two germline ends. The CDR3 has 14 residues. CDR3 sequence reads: CASSLVGENTEAFF. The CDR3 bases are TGTGCCAGCAGTTTAGTGGGAGAGAACACTGAAGCTTTCTTT.

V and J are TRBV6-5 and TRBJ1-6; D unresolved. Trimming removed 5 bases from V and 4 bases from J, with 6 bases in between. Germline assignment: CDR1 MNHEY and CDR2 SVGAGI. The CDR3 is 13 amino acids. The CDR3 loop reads CASSQFYNSPLHF. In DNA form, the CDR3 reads TGTGCCAGCAGTCAATTTTATAATTCACCCCTCCACTTT.

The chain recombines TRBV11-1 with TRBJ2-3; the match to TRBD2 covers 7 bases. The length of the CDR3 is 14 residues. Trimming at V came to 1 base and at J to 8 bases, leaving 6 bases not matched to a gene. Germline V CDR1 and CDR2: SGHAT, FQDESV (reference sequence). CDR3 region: CASSLERGGGTQYF. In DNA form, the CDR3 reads TGTGCCAGCAGCTTAGAACGAGGCGGGGGTACGCAGTATTTT.

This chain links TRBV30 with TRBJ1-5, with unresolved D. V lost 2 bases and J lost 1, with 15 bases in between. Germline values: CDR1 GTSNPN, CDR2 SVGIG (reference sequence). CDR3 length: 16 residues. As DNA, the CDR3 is TGTGCCTGGAGTCCCGTGGGCAAAGGAAGCAATCAGCCCCAGCATTTT. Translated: CAWSPVGKGSNQPQHF.

The CDR3, as DNA: TGTGCCAGCAGCCAAGACCGGGGGGGCCGCACAGATACGCAGTATTTT. Protein product: CASSQDRGGRTDTQYF. The chain is built from TRBV4-2 and TRBJ2-3, with TRBD2 matching 8 bases. The ends lost 0 bases at V and 1 base at J; junction bases unmatched: 3. The CDR3 totals 16 residues. The V gene's germline CDR1 is LGHNA and CDR2 YNFKEQ.

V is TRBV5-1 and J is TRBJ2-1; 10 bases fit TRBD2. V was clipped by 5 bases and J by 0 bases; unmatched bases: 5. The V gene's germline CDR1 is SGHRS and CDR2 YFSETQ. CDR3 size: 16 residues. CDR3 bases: TGCGCCAGCAGTCAGCGGGGGGGGATCTCCTACAATGAGCAGTTCTTC. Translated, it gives CASSQRGGISYNEQFF.

The CDR3 spells CASSEAGRRTDTQYF. CDR3 in DNA: TGTGCCAGCAGCGAAGCGGGGCGCCGCACAGATACGCAGTATTTT. The chain links TRBV9 to TRBJ2-3, with TRBD2 matching 7 bases. After removal of 3 bases from V and 1 base from J, the junction contained 5 bases not matched to a gene. CDR1 is SGDLS, CDR2 YYNGEE, per germline. There are 15 residues in the CDR3.

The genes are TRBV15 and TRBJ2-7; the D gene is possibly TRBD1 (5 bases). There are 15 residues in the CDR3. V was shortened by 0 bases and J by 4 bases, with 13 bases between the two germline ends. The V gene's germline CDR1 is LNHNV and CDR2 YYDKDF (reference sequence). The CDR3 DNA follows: TGTGCCACCAGCAGAGAGTCCACAGGCCAGTACGAGCAGTACTTC. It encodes CATSRESTGQYEQYF.

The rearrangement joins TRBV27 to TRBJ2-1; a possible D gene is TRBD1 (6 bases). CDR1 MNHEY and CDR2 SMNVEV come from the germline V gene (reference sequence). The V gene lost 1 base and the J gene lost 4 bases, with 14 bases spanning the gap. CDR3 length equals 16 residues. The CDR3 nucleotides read TGTGCCAGCAGTTTATACCCAGGGGCGGGTTACAATGAGCAGTTCTTC. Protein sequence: CASSLYPGAGYNEQFF.

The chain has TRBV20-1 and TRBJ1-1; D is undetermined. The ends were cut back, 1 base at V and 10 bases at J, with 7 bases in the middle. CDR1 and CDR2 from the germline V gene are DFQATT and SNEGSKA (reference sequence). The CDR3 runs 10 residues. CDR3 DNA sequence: TGCAGTGCTAGAGCCCTAGCAGCTTTCTTT. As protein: CSARALAAFF.

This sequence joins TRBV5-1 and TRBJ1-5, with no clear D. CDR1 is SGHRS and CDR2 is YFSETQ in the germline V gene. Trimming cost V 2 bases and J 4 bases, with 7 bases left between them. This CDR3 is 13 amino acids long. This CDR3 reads CASSFRGNQPQHF. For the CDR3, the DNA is TGCGCCAGCAGCTTTCGCGGGAATCAGCCCCAGCATTTT.

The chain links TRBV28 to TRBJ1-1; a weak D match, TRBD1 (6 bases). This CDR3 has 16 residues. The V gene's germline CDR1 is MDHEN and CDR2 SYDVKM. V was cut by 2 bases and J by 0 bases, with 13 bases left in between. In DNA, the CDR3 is TGTGCCAGCAGTTTAGTATTGGACAGCATGAACACTGAAGCTTTCTTT. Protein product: CASSLVLDSMNTEAFF. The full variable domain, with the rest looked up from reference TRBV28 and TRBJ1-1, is DVKVTQSSRYLVKRTGEKVFLECVQDMDHENMFWYRQDPGLGLRLIYFSYDVKMKEKGDIPEGYSVSREKKERFSLILESASTNQTSMYLCASSLVLDSMNTEAFFGQGTRLTVV.

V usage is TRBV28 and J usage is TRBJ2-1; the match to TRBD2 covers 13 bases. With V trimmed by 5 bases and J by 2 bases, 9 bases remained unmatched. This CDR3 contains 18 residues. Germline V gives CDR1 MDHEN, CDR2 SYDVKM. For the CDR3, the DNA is TGTGCCAGCAGTCTCCAATGGGGGACTAGCGGGGCCTACAATGAGCAGTTCTTC. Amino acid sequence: CASSLQWGTSGAYNEQFF.

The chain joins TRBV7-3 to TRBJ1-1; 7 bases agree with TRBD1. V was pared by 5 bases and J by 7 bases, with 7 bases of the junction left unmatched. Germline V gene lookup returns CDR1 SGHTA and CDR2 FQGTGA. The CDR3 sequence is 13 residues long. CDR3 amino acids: CASSQRQGSEAFF. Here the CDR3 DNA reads TGTGCCAGCAGCCAACGACAGGGCAGTGAAGCTTTCTTT.

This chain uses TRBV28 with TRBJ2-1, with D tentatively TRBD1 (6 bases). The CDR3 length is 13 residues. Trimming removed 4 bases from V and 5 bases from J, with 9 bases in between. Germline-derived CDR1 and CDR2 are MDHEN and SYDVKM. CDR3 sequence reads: CASSSDSHNEQFF. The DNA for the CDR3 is TGTGCCAGCAGTTCGGACAGCCACAATGAGCAGTTCTTC. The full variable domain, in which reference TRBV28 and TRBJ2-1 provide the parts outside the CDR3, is DVKVTQSSRYLVKRTGEKVFLECVQDMDHENMFWYRQDPGLGLRLIYFSYDVKMKEKGDIPEGYSVSREKKERFSLILESASTNQTSMYLCASSSDSHNEQFFGPGTRLTVL.

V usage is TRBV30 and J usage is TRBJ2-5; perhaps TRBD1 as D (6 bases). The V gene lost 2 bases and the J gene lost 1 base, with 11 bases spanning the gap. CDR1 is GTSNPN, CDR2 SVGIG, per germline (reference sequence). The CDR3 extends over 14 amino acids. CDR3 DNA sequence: TGTGCCTGGAGTCAGGGGACCCTCCAAGAGACCCAGTACTTC. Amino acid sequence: CAWSQGTLQETQYF.